The rows below give T cell receptor beta chains drawn from one sample of a study of T-cell memory formation after mild COVID-19. A single record per CDR3 protein comes from TCRdb applying MiXCR to the 5' RACE reads. Of 150,000 to 200,000 distinct CDR3 sequences listed, 20% to 25% are singletons. Material: PBMCs or a T cell subset sorted from them (not recorded which). The receptors were gathered from an adult woman who had mild COVID-19 (a few samples of this study predate the infection). Cell type and time point are not known. Both conserved end residues are part of each CDR3. The D gene is left open where the match is weak. Rows may omit the clone size; those that give it use once, few, many or a size class.

size | J | V | D | CDR3 | DNA
NA | TRBJ2-3 | TRBV4-1 | TRBD2 | CASSQGFSGGAIETQYF | TGCGCCAGCAGCCAAGGCTTTAGCGGGGGGGCCATTGAGACGCAGTATTTT
NA | TRBJ2-1 | TRBV7-6 | TRBD2 | CASSPRLLAGEGGYNEQFF | TGTGCCAGCAGCCCGAGACTGCTAGCGGGAGAGGGGGGATACAATGAGCAGTTCTTC
few | TRBJ2-7 | TRBV7-8 | NA | CASRAVSEQYF | TGTGCCAGCAGGGCTGTCTCCGAGCAGTACTTC
NA | TRBJ2-7 | TRBV30 | NA | CAWSLRPYSREQYF | TGTGCCTGGAGTCTTCGACCCTATTCACGGGAGCAGTACTTC
NA | TRBJ2-1 | TRBV11-2 | TRBD2 | CASSSPTSRYNEQFF | TGTGCCAGCAGCTCGCCGACTAGCAGATACAATGAGCAGTTCTTC
NA | TRBJ2-3 | TRBV11-2 | NA | CASSFNGRGTDTQYF | TGTGCCAGCAGCTTTAACGGGAGAGGCACAGATACGCAGTATTTT
NA | TRBJ2-1 | TRBV20-1 | TRBD2 | CSARDRLAGDGEQFF | TGCAGTGCTAGAGACCGACTAGCGGGAGACGGTGAGCAGTTCTTC
NA | TRBJ1-4 | TRBV7-2 | NA | CASSSPLRGYEKLFF | TGTGCCAGCAGCTCCCCGTTGCGGGGGTATGAAAAACTGTTTTTT
few | TRBJ2-3 | TRBV7-6 | TRBD2 | CASSLGGGPGDTQYF | TGTGCCAGCAGCTTAGGCGGGGGGCCAGGCGATACGCAGTATTTT
NA | TRBJ1-1 | TRBV30 | NA | CAWSPNMNTEAFF | TGTGCCTGGAGTCCGAACATGAACACTGAAGCTTTCTTT
NA | TRBJ1-1 | TRBV12-3/TRBV12-4 | NA | CATLGGSTEAFF | TGTGCCACCCTGGGGGGGAGTACTGAAGCTTTCTTT
few | TRBJ2-1 | TRBV12-1 | NA | CAIPSPAGLDHNEQFF | TGTGCCATCCCCTCCCCAGCGGGCCTGGACCACAATGAGCAGTTCTTC
few | TRBJ1-1 | TRBV19 | NA | CASKGTTGYTEAFF | TGTGCCTCCAAAGGGACGACAGGCTACACTGAAGCTTTCTTT
NA | TRBJ2-7 | TRBV7-9 | NA | CASSFPGGDRDYEQYF | TGTGCCAGCAGCTTCCCGGGGGGGGACAGGGACTACGAGCAGTACTTC
few | TRBJ2-1 | TRBV4-1 | TRBD2 | CASSLASGGVYEQFF | TGCGCCAGCAGCCTGGCCAGCGGGGGGGTGTATGAGCAGTTCTTC
NA | TRBJ2-7 | TRBV7-9 | TRBD1 | CASSSPGQGSPYEQYF | TGTGCCAGCAGCTCGCCGGGACAGGGTTCTCCCTACGAGCAGTACTTC
few | TRBJ2-1 | TRBV6-5 | NA | CASSYSEQEKFF | TGTGCCAGCAGTTACTCGGAACAGGAAAAGTTCTTC
NA | TRBJ2-7 | TRBV9 | NA | CASSGRQGGYEQYF | TGTGCCAGCAGCGGCCGCCAGGGCGGATACGAGCAGTACTTC
NA | TRBJ2-1 | TRBV7-6 | TRBD2 | CASSLDSGSPQFF | TGTGCCAGCAGCTTAGATAGCGGGAGTCCGCAGTTCTTC
NA | TRBJ2-7 | TRBV9 | TRBD2 | CASSAGGLGEQYF | TGTGCCAGCAGCGCGGGAGGACTGGGGGAGCAGTACTTC
NA | TRBJ2-7 | TRBV4-1 | NA | CASSHNAPGTGLSYEQYF | TGCGCCAGCAGCCACAACGCTCCCGGGACTGGGCTCTCCTACGAGCAGTACTTC
NA | TRBJ2-1 | TRBV12-3/TRBV12-4 | NA | CASSFTASYNEQFF | TGTGCCAGCAGTTTCACAGCTTCCTACAATGAGCAGTTCTTC
few | TRBJ2-1 | TRBV7-2 | NA | CASSLGGGQSSYNEQFF | TGTGCCAGCAGCTTAGGTGGCGGTCAGAGCTCCTACAATGAGCAGTTCTTC
NA | TRBJ2-3 | TRBV9 | NA | CASSVGTTDTQYF | TGTGCCAGCAGCGTAGGAACCACAGATACGCAGTATTTT
NA | TRBJ2-2 | TRBV12-3/TRBV12-4 | NA | CASSFRVGELFF | TGTGCCAGCAGTTTCCGTGTCGGGGAGCTGTTTTTT
NA | TRBJ1-1 | TRBV6-2/TRBV6-3 | NA | CASRPPNTEAFF | TGTGCCAGCAGGCCACCGAACACTGAAGCTTTCTTT
NA | TRBJ1-4 | TRBV4-1 | NA | CASSQDQLNEKLFF | TGCGCCAGCAGCCAAGATCAGCTGAATGAAAAACTGTTTTTT
NA | TRBJ2-1 | TRBV11-3 | NA | CASSLDRGENEQFF | TGTGCCAGCAGCTTAGATCGAGGGGAGAATGAGCAGTTCTTC
few | TRBJ2-1 | TRBV7-9 | NA | CASSPTLDYPNEQFF | TGTGCCAGCAGCCCTACCCTGGACTACCCGAATGAGCAGTTCTTC
once | TRBJ2-7 | TRBV4-1 | NA | CASSPYLTYEQYF | TGCGCCAGCAGCCCCTACCTTACCTACGAGCAGTACTTC
NA | TRBJ1-1 | TRBV3-1 | NA | CASSQVGVSTEAFF | TGTGCCAGCAGCCAAGTAGGGGTGAGCACTGAAGCTTTCTTT
few | TRBJ2-7 | TRBV4-3 | NA | CASSPSTGGGRGGEQYF | TGCGCCAGCAGCCCTAGTACTGGCGGAGGCAGGGGTGGGGAGCAGTACTTC
many | TRBJ1-1 | TRBV7-9 | NA | CASSLGPMNTEAFF | TGTGCCAGCAGCTTAGGACCTATGAACACTGAAGCTTTCTTT
NA | TRBJ1-1 | TRBV5-6 | NA | CASSLGPGETEAFF | TGTGCCAGCAGCTTGGGGCCTGGAGAAACTGAAGCTTTCTTT
NA | TRBJ2-7 | TRBV5-1 | TRBD2 | CASSNTPSGTSSYEQYF | TGCGCCAGCAGCAACACCCCTAGCGGCACGAGCTCCTACGAGCAGTACTTC
few | TRBJ2-7 | TRBV6-2/TRBV6-3 | TRBD1 | CASSWDRDYEQYF | TGTGCCAGCAGTTGGGACAGGGACTACGAGCAGTACTTC
many | TRBJ2-1 | TRBV5-1 | NA | CASSLDNNEQFF | TGCGCCAGCAGCTTGGACAACAATGAGCAGTTCTTC